The text below deals with one TCR beta chain. The antigen remains unidentified. Employing constant-segment primers, 5'RACE generated TCR alpha and TCR beta cDNA libraries bearing sample barcodes and UMIs. TCRdb reanalysed the 5' RACE reads using MiXCR and keeps one entry per CDR3 protein. This sample carries tens of thousands of distinct CDR3 sequences, over 15% of them seen once, and the ten largest clones take about a third. The source of the sample is a study of T-cell memory formation after mild COVID-19. Background on the study: TCR clusters showed largely donor specificity.

The germline V gene encodes CDR1 LGHDT and CDR2 YNNKEL (reference sequence). The CDR3 spans 15 residues. V was pared by 7 bases and J by 4 bases, with 19 bases between. Study-level findings and limits: Mainly CM and EM harbored the contracting CD4+ clones; mainly EMRA harbored the CD8+ ones. Cross-reactive memory appears to have joined, as suggested by some responding clones showing up in pre-infection memory.

The receptor was isolated from an adult woman who had mild COVID-19 (a few samples of this study predate the infection). Cell type and time point are not known. The rearrangement joins TRBV3-1 to TRBJ1-1, with D possibly being TRBD1 (5 bases). The source material was PBMCs or a T cell subset sorted from them (not recorded which). CDR3 sequence: CASTRGGSGFTEAFF. In DNA, the CDR3 is TGTGCCAGCACCCGGGGCGGCAGTGGGTTCACTGAAGCTTTCTTT.